This T cell receptor (beta chain) was recovered during a study of vaccination effects on CD4 cells after COVID-19. Background on the study: Relative to the second dose, post-vaccine samples were obtained a median of 72 days later.

Comment on this clone: As yet, its antigen is unknown.

Sequencing in the ViraFEST assay came after antigen-specific CD4+ T cells had been expanded with viral peptide pools, which were used to stimulate PBMC. With about 9 days of culture completed, CD4+ T cells were isolated. Each participant was given two doses of one vaccine (BNT162b2 or mRNA-1273). The vaccine recipients had no prior SARS-CoV-2 infection, with negative nucleocapsid antibodies. Assay: immunoSEQ multiplex PCR; the TCRdb copy retains only in-frame clones and omits some. The table records tens of thousands of clones, less than 80% of them present only once. General study results and limits: The study found that only 1 of 255 vaccine-induced clones from healthy vaccinees cross-reacted with common cold coronaviruses.

The TCR originated in a human donor who received a COVID-19 vaccine. This specimen consisted of CD4+ T cells from PBMCs cultured with SARS-CoV-2 spike peptides, obtained after COVID-19 vaccination.

The CDR3 DNA reads as TGCGCCCGTGGGAATGGCTACACCTTC. Translated: CARGNGYTF. V and J are TRBV5-1 and TRBJ1-2; D uncertain. V was shortened by 10 bases and J by 6 bases, with 7 bases between the two germline ends. The CDR3 is 9 amino acids. The germline V gene encodes CDR1 SGHRS and CDR2 YFSETQ.